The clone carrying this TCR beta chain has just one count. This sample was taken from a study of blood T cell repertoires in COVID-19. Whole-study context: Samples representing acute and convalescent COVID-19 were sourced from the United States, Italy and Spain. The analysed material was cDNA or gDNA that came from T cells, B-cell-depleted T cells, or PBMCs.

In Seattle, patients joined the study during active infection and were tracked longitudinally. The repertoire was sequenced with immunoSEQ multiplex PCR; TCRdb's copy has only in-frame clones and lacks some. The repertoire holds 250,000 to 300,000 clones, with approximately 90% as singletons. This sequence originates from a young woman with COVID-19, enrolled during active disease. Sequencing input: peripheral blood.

The CDR3 coding sequence is TGCAGCGTGAGGACAGGGACCGGGTTCTTGTACGAGCAGTACTTC. Translated: CSVRTGTGFLYEQYF. The rearrangement uses TRBV29-1 and TRBJ2-7; 8 bases map to TRBD1. V was pared by 6 bases and J by 4 bases, with 14 bases of the junction left unmatched. In germline, CDR1 is SQVTM, CDR2 ANQGSEA. The CDR3 is made up of 15 amino acids.